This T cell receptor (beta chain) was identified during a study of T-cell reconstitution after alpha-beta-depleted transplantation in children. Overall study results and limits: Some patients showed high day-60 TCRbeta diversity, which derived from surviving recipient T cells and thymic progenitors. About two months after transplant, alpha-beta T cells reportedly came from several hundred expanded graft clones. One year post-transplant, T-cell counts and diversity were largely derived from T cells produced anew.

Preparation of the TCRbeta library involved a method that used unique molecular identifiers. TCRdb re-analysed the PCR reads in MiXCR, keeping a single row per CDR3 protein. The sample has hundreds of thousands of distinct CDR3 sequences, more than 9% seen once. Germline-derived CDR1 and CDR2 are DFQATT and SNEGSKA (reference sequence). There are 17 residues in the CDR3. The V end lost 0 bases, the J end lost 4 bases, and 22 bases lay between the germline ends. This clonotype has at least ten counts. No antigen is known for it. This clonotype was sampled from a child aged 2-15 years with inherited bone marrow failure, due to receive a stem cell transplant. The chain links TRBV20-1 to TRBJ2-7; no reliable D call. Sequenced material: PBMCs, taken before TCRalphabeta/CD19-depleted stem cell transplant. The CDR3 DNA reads TGCAGTGCTAGAGATGGAACACCCATGGCCTTTGAATACGAGCAGTACTTC. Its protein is CSARDGTPMAFEYEQYF.